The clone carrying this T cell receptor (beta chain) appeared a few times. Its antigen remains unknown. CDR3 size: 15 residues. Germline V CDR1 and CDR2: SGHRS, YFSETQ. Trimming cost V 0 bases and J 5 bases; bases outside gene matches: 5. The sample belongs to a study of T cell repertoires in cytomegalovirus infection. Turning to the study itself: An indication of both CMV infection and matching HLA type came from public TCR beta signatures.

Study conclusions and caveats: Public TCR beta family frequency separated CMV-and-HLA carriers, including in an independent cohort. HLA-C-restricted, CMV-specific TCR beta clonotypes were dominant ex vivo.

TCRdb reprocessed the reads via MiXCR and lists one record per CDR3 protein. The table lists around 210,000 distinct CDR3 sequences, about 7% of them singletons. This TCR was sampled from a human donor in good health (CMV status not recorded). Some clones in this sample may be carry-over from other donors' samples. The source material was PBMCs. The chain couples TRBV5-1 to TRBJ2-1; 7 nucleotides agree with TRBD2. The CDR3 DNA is TGCGCCAGCAGCTTGGTCCAGCGGGATGACAATGAGCAGTTCTTC. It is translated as CASSLVQRDDNEQFF.